Following are 19 T cell receptor beta chains from one sample sequenced in a study of human T cells and chemical hapten exposure (dated by TCRdb to the early 2020s). Library preparation was by RACE. The sample was run on a NextSeq 500. TCRdb trimmed the raw reads at Q25, called clones with MiXCR and kept productive beta chains. Each CDR3 protein gets just one entry, which takes the most common genes and DNA from the rows behind it. The sample includes about 50,000 distinct CDR3 sequences, with 4.3% observed a single time. Approximately 1.7% of the sample lies in the top ten. The label giving this sample's time point can be read as: healthy volunteer bleed at 2 weeks. Total RNA was extracted from unfractionated whole blood that had been collected in Tempus Blood RNA tubes. Material for sequencing was whole blood. These TCRs come from a female donor in good health. Some clones in this sample may be carry-over from other donors' samples.

This clonotype was counted only a few times. The rearrangement uses TRBV6-6 and TRBJ1-2; tentatively, D is TRBD1 (5 bases). The CDR3 has 12 amino acids. Trimming shortened V by 6 bases and J by 4 bases, and 9 bases separated the two germline ends. CDR1 MNHNY and CDR2 SVGAGI come from the germline V gene (reference sequence). The CDR3 spells CASRGDSYGYTF. In DNA form, the CDR3 reads TGTGCCAGCAGGGGAGACAGCTATGGCTACACCTTC.

This clonotype was observed a handful of times. The rearrangement links TRBV12-3 or TRBV12-4 to TRBJ1-2, with 10 bases lining up with TRBD1. Trimming at V came to 5 bases and at J to 5 bases, leaving 8 bases not matched to a gene. This CDR3 is 15 amino acids long. In DNA form, the CDR3 reads TGTGCCAGCAGTCCCAGGGACAGGGGTTCGTATGGCTACACCTTC. It is translated as CASSPRDRGSYGYTF.

This clonotype came up many times. The V gene is TRBV5-1, the J gene TRBJ2-1; D possibly matches TRBD1 or TRBD2 (6 bases each). The CDR3 extends over 16 amino acids. Trimming left V 0 bases short and J 0 bases short, with 10 bases between. Germline assignment: CDR1 SGHRS and CDR2 YFSETQ. CDR3 in amino acids: CASSLVGGSSYNEQFF. The CDR3 nucleotides are TGCGCCAGCAGCTTGGTGGGGGGCAGCTCCTACAATGAGCAGTTCTTC.

This clonotype was observed many times. This CDR3 is CASSLAPGASGELFF. The CDR3 DNA reads as TGTGCCAGCAGTTTAGCGCCCGGGGCCTCAGGGGAGCTGTTTTTT. The genes are TRBV12-3 or TRBV12-4 and TRBJ2-2; D possibly uses TRBD1 or TRBD2 (5 bases each). V lost 0 bases and J lost 8, with 13 bases in between. The CDR3 covers 15 residues.

The table lists this clonotype with many counts. The V gene is TRBV18, the J gene TRBJ1-1, with a tentative D call TRBD1 (5 bases). From germline, CDR1 is KGHSH and CDR2 LQKENI. The CDR3 runs 13 residues. V lost 6 bases and J lost 6, with 14 bases in between. The CDR3 DNA reads as TGTGCCAGCTCGCTTACGGGCAGGGCTGAAGCTTTCTTT. Translation: CASSLTGRAEAFF.

This clonotype was observed at least ten times. V gene TRBV12-3 or TRBV12-4 combines with J gene TRBJ1-2; D is unclear. V lost 3 bases, J lost 0 bases, and 8 bases lay in between. The CDR3 totals 14 residues. CDR3 protein: CASSFPRANYGYTF. Here the CDR3 DNA reads TGTGCCAGCAGTTTCCCGCGGGCTAACTATGGCTACACCTTC.

This clonotype was detected ten times or more. The chain is built from TRBV4-2 and TRBJ2-4, with D hard to call. The germline gives CDR1 LGHNA, CDR2 YNFKEQ. CDR3 length: 14 amino acids. The germline V and J ends were trimmed by 0 bases and 4 bases, with 7 bases remaining between them. The CDR3 loop reads CASSQDRLKNIQYF. In DNA form, the CDR3 reads TGTGCCAGCAGCCAAGATCGTCTGAAAAACATTCAGTACTTC.

This clonotype was counted ten times or more. The chain uses TRBV27 and TRBJ2-3; no clear D. The CDR3 runs 13 residues. Between the trimmed V and J ends, which lost 3 bases and 0 bases, there was a span of 4 bases. Germline CDR1 is MNHEY and CDR2 is SMNVEV (reference sequence). The CDR3 loop is CASSFHSTDTQYF. In nucleotides, the CDR3 is TGTGCCAGCAGTTTCCACAGCACAGATACGCAGTATTTT.

This clonotype was detected many times. The chain joins TRBV5-5 to TRBJ2-1; 9 nucleotides match TRBD1. The V segment lost 6 bases and the J segment 6 bases; nucleotides outside the gene matches: 7. Germline CDR1 is SGHKS and CDR2 is YYEKEE (reference sequence). The CDR3 spans 14 residues. The CDR3 nucleotides are TGTGCCAGCACACAGGGGGCGCGCGGCAATGAGCAGTTCTTC. Translated, it gives CASTQGARGNEQFF.

The rearrangement links TRBV9 to TRBJ1-3; 10 nucleotides line up with TRBD1. Trimming took 0 bases from V and 3 from J; bases not matched to a gene: 3. Germline loops: CDR1 SGDLS, CDR2 YYNGEE. CDR3 length: 16 amino acids. The CDR3 sequence is CASSVGGTGVGNTIYF. In DNA form, the CDR3 reads TGTGCCAGCAGCGTAGGCGGGACAGGGGTTGGAAACACCATATATTTT.

Concerning this clonotype itself: A much larger clone lies one base from this, so it may be a read error. The CDR3 spells CASSRSLAGTVDQPQNF. CDR3 DNA sequence: TGTGCCAGCAGCAGGTCATTGGCAGGGACAGTGGATCAGCCCCAGAATTTT. This chain uses TRBV7-9 with TRBJ1-5; TRBD1 aligns across 7 bases. Germline assignment: CDR1 SEHNR and CDR2 FQNEAQ (reference sequence). This CDR3 is built from 17 residues. Combining the CDR3 with reference TRBV7-9 and TRBJ1-5 gives the whole variable domain DTGVSQNPRHKITKRGQNVTFRCDPISEHNRLYWYRQTLGQGPEFLTYFQNEAQLEKSRLLSDRFSAERPKGSFSTLEIQRTEQGDSAMYLCASSRSLAGTVDQPQNFGDGTRLSIL.

In this sample, this clonotype turned up many times. V usage is TRBV12-3 or TRBV12-4 and J usage is TRBJ2-5; D not resolved. Trimming left V 2 bases short and J 2 bases short, with 6 bases between. The CDR3 spans 13 residues. The chain's CDR3 is CASSLRRQETQYF. CDR3 nucleotides: TGTGCCAGCAGTTTACGGCGGCAAGAGACCCAGTACTTC.

This clonotype was recorded at least ten times. The chain has TRBV6-5 and TRBJ2-3; D might be TRBD2 (6 bases). There are 16 residues in the CDR3. Trimming removed 4 bases at V and 2 bases at J, with 16 bases between. The germline V gene encodes CDR1 MNHEY and CDR2 SVGAGI. For the CDR3, the DNA is TGTGCCAGCAGTTCCCCTCTAGCGCGAGACACAGATACGCAGTATTTT. This sequence encodes CASSSPLARDTDTQYF.

About this clonotype itself: Possible read error: a much larger clone is one base away. J is TRBJ1-6 and V is TRBV9, with D perhaps TRBD1 (6 bases). Germline V gene lookup returns CDR1 SGDLS and CDR2 YYNGEE. This CDR3 comprises 16 residues. The CDR3 is CASSFTGLGYNSLLHF. CDR3 in DNA: TGTGCCAGCAGTTTCACAGGGTTAGGGTATAATTCACTCCTCCACTTT.

This clonotype was seen at least ten times. The chain couples TRBV20-1 to TRBJ1-5; D uncertain. The CDR3 sequence is 13 residues long. V lost 6 bases and J lost 0, with 9 bases in between. The germline V gene has CDR1 DFQATT and CDR2 SNEGSKA (reference sequence). The CDR3 coding sequence is TGCAGTGCCTCTTCGGGTAGCAATCAGCCCCAGCATTTT. Protein sequence: CSASSGSNQPQHF.

About this clonotype: A much larger clonotype is one base distant, so this may be a read error. CDR3 DNA sequence: TGTGCCAGCAGCTTGGCGAAGGACAGGGGGACCGGGGAGCTGTTTTTT. The encoded protein is CASSLAKDRGTGELFF. V gene TRBV5-4 combines with J gene TRBJ2-2; TRBD1 matches 10 bases. The CDR3 extends over 16 amino acids. The V gene end was trimmed by 0 bases and the J gene end by 5 bases; junction bases not matched to a gene: 4. Germline CDR1 is SGHNT and CDR2 is YYREEE (reference sequence).

On this clonotype: Sequence at one end of the junction differs from germline and may be a read error. V is TRBV7-2 and J is TRBJ2-5, with D perhaps TRBD1 (6 bases). From germline, CDR1 is SGHTA and CDR2 FQGNSA. The CDR3 covers 14 residues. The CDR3 region has the DNA TGTTCCAGCAGCCGTTACAGGGCTCAAGAGACCCAGTACTTC. Translation: CSSSRYRAQETQYF.

The chain combines TRBV20-1 with TRBJ1-6, with D possibly TRBD1 on 5 matching bases. In germline, CDR1 is DFQATT, CDR2 SNEGSKA (reference sequence). The ends were cut back, 6 bases at V and 6 bases at J, with 15 bases in the middle. This CDR3 region has 14 residues. The CDR3 nucleotides are TGCAGTGCCGGGACGCCTGTGGGTAATTCACCCCTCCACTTT. It encodes CSAGTPVGNSPLHF.

This clonotype was recorded at least ten times. The CDR3 spells CASSLDWNSPLHF. The CDR3 DNA follows: TGCGCCAGCAGCTTGGATTGGAATTCACCCCTCCACTTT. The chain links TRBV5-1 to TRBJ1-6; D gene unclear. Germline V gene sequence: CDR1 SGHRS, CDR2 YFSETQ. The CDR3 has 13 amino acids. V lost 0 bases and J lost 7, with 5 bases in between.